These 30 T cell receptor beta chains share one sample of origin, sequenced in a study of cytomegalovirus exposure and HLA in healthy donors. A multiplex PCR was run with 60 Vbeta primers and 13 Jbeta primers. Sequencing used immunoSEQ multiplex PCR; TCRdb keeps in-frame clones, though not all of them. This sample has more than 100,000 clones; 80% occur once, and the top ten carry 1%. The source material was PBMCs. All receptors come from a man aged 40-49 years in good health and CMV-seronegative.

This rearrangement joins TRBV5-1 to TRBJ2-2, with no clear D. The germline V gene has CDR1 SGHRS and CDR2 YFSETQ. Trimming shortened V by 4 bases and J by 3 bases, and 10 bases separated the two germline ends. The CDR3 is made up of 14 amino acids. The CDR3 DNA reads TGCGCCAGCAGCGCGGCGGTGGACACCGGGGAGCTGTTTTTT. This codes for CASSAAVDTGELFF.

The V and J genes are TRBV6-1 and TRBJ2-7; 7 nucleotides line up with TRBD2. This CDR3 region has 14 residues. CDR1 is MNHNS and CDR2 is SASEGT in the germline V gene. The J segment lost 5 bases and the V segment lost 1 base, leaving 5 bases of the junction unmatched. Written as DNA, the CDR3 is TGTGCCAGCAGTGAAGGCGGGGGTTTAAACGAGCAGTACTTC. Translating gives CASSEGGGLNEQYF.

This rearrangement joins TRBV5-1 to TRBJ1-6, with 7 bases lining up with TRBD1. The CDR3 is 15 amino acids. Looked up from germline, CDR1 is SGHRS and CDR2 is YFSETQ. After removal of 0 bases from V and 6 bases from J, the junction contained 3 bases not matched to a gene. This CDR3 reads CASSLAGTANSPLHF. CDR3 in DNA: TGCGCCAGCAGCTTGGCCGGGACAGCTAATTCACCCCTCCACTTT.

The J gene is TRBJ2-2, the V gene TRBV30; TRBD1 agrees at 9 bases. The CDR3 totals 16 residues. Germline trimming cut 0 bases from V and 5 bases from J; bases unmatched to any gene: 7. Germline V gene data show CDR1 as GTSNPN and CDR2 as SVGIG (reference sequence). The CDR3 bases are TGTGCCTGGAGTGTTGGGACAGGGATTAGGACCGGGGAGCTGTTTTTT. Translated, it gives CAWSVGTGIRTGELFF.

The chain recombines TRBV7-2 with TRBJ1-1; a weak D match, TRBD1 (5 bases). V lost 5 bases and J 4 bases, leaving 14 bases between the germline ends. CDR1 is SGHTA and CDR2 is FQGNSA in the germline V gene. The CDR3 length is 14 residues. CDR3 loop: CASSRQGRGTEAFF. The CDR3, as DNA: TGTGCCAGCAGCCGTCAGGGAAGGGGCACTGAAGCTTTCTTT.

CDR3 sequence: CASSPVLGGFYGYTF. CDR3 DNA sequence: TGCGCCAGCAGCCCGGTGCTGGGGGGGTTCTATGGCTACACCTTC. The V gene is TRBV5-1, the J gene TRBJ1-2; tentative D call: TRBD1 (5 bases). The germline V and J ends were trimmed by 4 bases and 4 bases, with 17 bases remaining between them. This CDR3 has 15 amino acids. CDR1 is SGHRS, CDR2 YFSETQ, per germline.

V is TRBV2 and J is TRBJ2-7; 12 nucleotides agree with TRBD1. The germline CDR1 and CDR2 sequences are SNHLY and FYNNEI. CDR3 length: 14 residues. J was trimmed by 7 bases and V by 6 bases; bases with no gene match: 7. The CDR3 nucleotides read TGTGCCAGCAGACGGGACAGGGGGCTCGGGGAGCAGTACTTC. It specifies CASRRDRGLGEQYF.

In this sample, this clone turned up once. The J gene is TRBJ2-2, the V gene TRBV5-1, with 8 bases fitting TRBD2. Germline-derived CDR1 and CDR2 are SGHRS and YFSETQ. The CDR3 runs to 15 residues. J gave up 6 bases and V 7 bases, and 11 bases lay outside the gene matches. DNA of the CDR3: TGCGCCAGCCTTCCGAGTAGCGGGATTGCCGGGGAGCTGTTTTTT. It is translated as CASLPSSGIAGELFF.

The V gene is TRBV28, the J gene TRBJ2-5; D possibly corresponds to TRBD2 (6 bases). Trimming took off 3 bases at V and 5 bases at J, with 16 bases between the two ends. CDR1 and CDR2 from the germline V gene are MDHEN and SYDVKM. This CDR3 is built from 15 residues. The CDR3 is CASSFGSTFGETQYF. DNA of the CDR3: TGTGCCAGCAGTTTCGGGAGTACGTTCGGGGAGACCCAGTACTTC.

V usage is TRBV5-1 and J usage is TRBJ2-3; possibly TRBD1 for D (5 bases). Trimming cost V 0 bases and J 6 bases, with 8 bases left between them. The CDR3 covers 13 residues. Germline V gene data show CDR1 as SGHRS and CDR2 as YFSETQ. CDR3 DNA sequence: TGCGCCAGCAGCTTGGCGGCAGGGGATACGCAGTATTTT. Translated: CASSLAAGDTQYF.

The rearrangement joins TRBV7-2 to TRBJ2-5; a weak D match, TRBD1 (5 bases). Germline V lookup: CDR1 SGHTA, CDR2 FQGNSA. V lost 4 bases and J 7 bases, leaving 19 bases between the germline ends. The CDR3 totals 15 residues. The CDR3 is CASSSDSLLQGTQYF. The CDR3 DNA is TGTGCCAGCAGCTCAGACTCGTTGCTCCAGGGGACCCAGTACTTC.

Written as DNA, the CDR3 is TGTGCCATCAGTGTTTGGAGGTCCAAACTGTACGCTGAAGCTTTCTTT. It codes for CAISVWRSKLYAEAFF. This rearrangement joins TRBV10-3 to TRBJ1-1; D unclear. The CDR3 has 16 amino acids. Germline CDR1 reads ENHRY; CDR2 reads SYGVKD. V gave up 4 bases and J gave up 6 bases, with 21 bases separating them.

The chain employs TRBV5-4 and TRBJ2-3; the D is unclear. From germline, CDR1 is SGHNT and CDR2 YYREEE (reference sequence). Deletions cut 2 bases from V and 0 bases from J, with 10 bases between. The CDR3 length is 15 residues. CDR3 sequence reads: CASSFGASSTDTQYF. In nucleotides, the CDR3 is TGTGCCAGCAGCTTCGGAGCGTCTAGCACAGATACGCAGTATTTT. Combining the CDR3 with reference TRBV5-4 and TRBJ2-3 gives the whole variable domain ETGVTQSPTHLIKTRGQQVTLRCSSQSGHNTVSWYQQALGQGPQFIFQYYREEENGRGNFPPRFSGLQFPNYSSELNVNALELDDSALYLCASSFGASSTDTQYFGPGTRLTVL.

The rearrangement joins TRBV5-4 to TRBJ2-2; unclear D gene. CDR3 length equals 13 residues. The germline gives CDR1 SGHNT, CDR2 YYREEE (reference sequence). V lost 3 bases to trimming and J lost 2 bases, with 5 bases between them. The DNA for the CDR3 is TGTGCCAGCAGCTCCAGAAACACCGGGGAGCTGTTTTTT. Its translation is CASSSRNTGELFF.

The CDR3: CASGQGAGEQYF. In DNA, the CDR3 is TGTGCCAGCGGACAGGGGGCCGGCGAGCAGTACTTC. The rearrangement joins TRBV6-6 to TRBJ2-7; 11 bases agree with TRBD1. The CDR3 consists of 12 residues. Per germline, CDR1 MNHNY and CDR2 SVGAGI (reference sequence). With 8 bases clipped from V and 6 bases from J, the junction kept 3 bases outside the gene matches.

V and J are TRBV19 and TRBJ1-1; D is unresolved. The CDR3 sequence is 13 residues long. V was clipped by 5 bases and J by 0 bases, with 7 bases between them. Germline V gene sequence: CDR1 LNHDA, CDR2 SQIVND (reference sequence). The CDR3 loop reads CASSWRMNTEAFF. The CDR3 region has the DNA TGTGCCAGTAGTTGGAGAATGAACACTGAAGCTTTCTTT.

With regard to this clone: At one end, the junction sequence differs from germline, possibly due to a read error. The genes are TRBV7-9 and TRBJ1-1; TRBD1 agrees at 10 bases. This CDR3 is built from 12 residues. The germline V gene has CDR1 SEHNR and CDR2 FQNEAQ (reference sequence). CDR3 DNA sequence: TGTTCCAGCAGCAAAGGGACAGGGGTTGCTTTCTTT. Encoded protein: CSSSKGTGVAFF.

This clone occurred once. The CDR3 nucleotides read TGTGCCAGCAGCTTTAGGGGATCGAACTATGGCTACACCTTC. Its protein product is CASSFRGSNYGYTF. The chain has TRBV7-2 and TRBJ1-2; D perhaps matches TRBD1 (5 bases). Trimming removed 3 bases at V and 2 bases at J, with 10 bases between. The CDR3 sequence is 14 residues long. Germline values: CDR1 SGHTA, CDR2 FQGNSA.

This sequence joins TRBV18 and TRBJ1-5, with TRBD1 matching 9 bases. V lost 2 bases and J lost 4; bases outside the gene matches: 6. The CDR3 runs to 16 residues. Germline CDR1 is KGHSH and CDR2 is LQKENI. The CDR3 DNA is TGTGCCAGCTCACCAACGCGACAGGGGGGGAATCAGCCCCAGCATTTT. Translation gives CASSPTRQGGNQPQHF.

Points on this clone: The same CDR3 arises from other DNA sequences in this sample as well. DNA of the CDR3: TGTGCCAGCAGCTTGGCGGGGTGGCAAGAGACCCAGTACTTC. Translation: CASSLAGWQETQYF. V gene TRBV7-2 combines with J gene TRBJ2-5; D is possibly TRBD2 (6 bases). The ends were cut back, 3 bases at V and 2 bases at J, with 10 bases in the middle. Germline V CDR1 and CDR2: SGHTA, FQGNSA. CDR3 length equals 14 residues.

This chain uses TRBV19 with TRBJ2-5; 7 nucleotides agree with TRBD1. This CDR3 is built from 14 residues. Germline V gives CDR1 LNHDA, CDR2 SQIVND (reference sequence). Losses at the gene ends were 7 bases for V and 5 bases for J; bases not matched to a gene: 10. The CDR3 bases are TGTGCCAGTACCATGACAGGGATCGGCGAGACCCAGTACTTC. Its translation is CASTMTGIGETQYF.

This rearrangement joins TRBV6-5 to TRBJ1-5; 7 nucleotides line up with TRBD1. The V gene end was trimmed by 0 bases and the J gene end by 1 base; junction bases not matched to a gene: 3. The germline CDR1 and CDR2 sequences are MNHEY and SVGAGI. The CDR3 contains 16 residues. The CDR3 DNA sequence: TGTGCCAGCAGTTACTCGTGGGACAGCAGCAATCAGCCCCAGCATTTT. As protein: CASSYSWDSSNQPQHF.

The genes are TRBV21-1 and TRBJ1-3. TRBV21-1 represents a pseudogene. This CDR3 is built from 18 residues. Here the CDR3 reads CASSKVGHPTISGNTIYF. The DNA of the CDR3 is TGTGCCAGCAGCAAAGTTGGTCACCCAACTATTTCTGGAAACACCATATATTTT.

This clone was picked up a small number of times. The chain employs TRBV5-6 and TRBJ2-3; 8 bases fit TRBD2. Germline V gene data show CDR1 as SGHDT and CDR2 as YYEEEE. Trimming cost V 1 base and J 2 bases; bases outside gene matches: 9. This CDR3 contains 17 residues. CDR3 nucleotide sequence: TGTGCCAGCAGCTTGTCTATGGGCGGGGGGCTCACAGATACGCAGTATTTT. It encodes CASSLSMGGGLTDTQYF.

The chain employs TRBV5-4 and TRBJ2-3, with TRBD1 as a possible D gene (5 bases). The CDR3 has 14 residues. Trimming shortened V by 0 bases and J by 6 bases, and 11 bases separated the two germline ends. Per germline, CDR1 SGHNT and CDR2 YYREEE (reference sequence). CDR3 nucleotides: TGTGCCAGCAGCTTGGTGTTGGGGCGGGATACGCAGTATTTT. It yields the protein CASSLVLGRDTQYF.

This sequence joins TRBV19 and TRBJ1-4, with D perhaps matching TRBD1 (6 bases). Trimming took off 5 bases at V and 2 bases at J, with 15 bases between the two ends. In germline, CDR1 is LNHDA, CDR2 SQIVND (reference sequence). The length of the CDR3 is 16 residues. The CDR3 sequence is CASSQGIRRTNEKLFF. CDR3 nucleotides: TGTGCCAGTAGTCAGGGGATTAGGAGGACTAATGAAAAACTGTTTTTT.

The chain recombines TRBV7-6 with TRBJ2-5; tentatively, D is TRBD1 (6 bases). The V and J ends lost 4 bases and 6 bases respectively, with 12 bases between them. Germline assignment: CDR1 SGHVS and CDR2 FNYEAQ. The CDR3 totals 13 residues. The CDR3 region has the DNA TGTGCCAGCAGCTCGGGACACCTGAAGACCCAGTACTTC. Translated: CASSSGHLKTQYF.

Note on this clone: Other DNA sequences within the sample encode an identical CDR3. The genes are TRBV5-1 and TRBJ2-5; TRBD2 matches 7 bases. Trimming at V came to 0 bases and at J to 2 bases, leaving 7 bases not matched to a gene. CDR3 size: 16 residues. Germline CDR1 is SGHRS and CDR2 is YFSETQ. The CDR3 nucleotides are TGCGCCAGCAGCTTGGCGGGGACCGGGGGGCAAGAGACCCAGTACTTC. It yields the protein CASSLAGTGGQETQYF. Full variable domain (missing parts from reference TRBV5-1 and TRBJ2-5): KAGVTQTPRYLIKTRGQQVTLSCSPISGHRSVSWYQQTPGQGLQFLFEYFSETQRNKGNFPGRFSGRQFSNSRSEMNVSTLELGDSALYLCASSLAGTGGQETQYFGPGTRLLVL.

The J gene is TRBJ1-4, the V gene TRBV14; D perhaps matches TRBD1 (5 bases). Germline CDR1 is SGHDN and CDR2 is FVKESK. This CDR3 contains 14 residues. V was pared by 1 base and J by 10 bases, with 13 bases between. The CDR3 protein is CASSQGGTSGKLFF. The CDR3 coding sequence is TGTGCCAGCAGCCAAGGCGGGACGTCTGGAAAACTGTTTTTT.

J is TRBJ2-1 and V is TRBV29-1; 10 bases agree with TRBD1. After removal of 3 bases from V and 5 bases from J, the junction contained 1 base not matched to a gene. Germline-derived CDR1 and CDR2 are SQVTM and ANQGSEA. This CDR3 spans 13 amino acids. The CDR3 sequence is CSVEGTGDNEQFF. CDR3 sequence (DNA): TGCAGCGTTGAGGGGACAGGGGACAATGAGCAGTTCTTC.